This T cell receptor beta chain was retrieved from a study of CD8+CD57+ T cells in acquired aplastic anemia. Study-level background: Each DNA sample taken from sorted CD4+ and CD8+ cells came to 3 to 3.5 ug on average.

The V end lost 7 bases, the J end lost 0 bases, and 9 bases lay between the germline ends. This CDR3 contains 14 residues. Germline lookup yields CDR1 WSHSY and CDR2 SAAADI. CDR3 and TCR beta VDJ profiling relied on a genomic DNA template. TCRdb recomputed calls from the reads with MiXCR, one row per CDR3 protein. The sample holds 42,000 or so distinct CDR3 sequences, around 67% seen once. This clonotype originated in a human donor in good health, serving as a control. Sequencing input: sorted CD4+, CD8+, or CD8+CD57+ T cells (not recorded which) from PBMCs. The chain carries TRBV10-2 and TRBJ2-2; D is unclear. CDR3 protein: CASNYQANTGELFF. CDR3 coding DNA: TGCGCCAGCAATTACCAGGCGAACACCGGGGAGCTGTTTTTT.